A single sample is the source of the 3 T cell receptor beta chains below, sequenced in a study of Tregs in tolerant kidney transplant recipients. Assay used: immunoSEQ multiplex PCR; TCRdb lists only in-frame clones, some missing. The sample has 100,000 to 130,000 clones; around 91% are singletons. Sequenced material: CD4+ T cells from blood, taken before the transplant. The receptors derive from a human donor who received a combined kidney and bone marrow transplant.

This chain connects TRBV30 to TRBJ2-7; D uncertain. The germline gives CDR1 GTSNPN, CDR2 SVGIG (reference sequence). The CDR3 contains 11 residues. Between the trimmed V and J ends, which lost 2 bases and 2 bases, there was a span of 4 bases. The CDR3 DNA sequence: TGTGCCTGGAGTCCGGCCTACGAGCAGTACTTC. Translating it yields CAWSPAYEQYF.

The chain recombines TRBV5-4 with TRBJ1-2; D is possibly TRBD1 (5 bases). The germline CDR1 and CDR2 sequences are SGHNT and YYREEE (reference sequence). V lost 0 bases and J 8 bases, leaving 17 bases between the germline ends. The CDR3 has 15 residues. The CDR3: CASSLATGRKVGYTF. As DNA, the CDR3 is TGTGCCAGCAGCTTGGCCACAGGACGGAAGGTGGGCTACACCTTC.

V gene TRBV7-2 combines with J gene TRBJ2-3, with 12 bases matching TRBD2. The CDR3 is 17 amino acids. V lost 6 bases to trimming and J lost 5 bases; unmatched junction nucleotides: 12. CDR1 is SGHTA, CDR2 FQGNSA, per germline. Here the CDR3 reads CASRPSGRAGVKDTQYF. CDR3 coding DNA: TGTGCCAGCAGGCCTAGCGGGAGGGCCGGGGTGAAAGATACGCAGTATTTT.